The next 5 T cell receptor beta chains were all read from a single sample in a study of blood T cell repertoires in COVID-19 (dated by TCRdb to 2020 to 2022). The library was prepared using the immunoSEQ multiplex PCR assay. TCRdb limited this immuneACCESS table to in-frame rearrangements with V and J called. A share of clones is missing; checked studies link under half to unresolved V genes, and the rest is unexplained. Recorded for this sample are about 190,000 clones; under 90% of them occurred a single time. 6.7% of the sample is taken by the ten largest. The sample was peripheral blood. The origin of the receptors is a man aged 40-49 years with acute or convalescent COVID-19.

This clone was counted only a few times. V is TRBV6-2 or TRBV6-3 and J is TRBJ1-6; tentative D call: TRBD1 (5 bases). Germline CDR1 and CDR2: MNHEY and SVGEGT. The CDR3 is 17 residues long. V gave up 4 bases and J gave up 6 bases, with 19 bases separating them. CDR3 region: CASSSWPQGLANSPLHF. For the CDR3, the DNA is TGTGCCAGCAGTTCCTGGCCCCAGGGCCTGGCTAATTCACCCCTCCACTTT.

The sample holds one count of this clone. The CDR3 sequence is CASSISTGVLTGYTF. The CDR3 nucleotides read TGTGCCAGTAGTATATCGACAGGGGTCCTGACGGGCTACACCTTC. V usage is TRBV19 and J usage is TRBJ1-2; TRBD1 agrees at 8 bases. CDR1 is LNHDA, CDR2 SQIVND, per germline (reference sequence). This CDR3 has 15 amino acids. Trimming took 2 bases from V and 8 from J; bases not matched to a gene: 10.

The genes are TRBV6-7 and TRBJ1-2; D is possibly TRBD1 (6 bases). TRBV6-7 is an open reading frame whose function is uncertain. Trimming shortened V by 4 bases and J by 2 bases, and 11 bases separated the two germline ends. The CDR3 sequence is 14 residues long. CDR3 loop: CASSWRGANYGYTF. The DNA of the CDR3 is TGTGCCAGCAGTTGGCGGGGGGCAAACTATGGCTACACCTTC.

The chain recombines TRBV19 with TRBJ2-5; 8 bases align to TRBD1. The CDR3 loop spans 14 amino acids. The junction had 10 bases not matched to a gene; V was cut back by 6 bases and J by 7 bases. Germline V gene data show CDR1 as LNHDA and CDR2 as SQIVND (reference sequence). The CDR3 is CASSFTGGRGTQYF. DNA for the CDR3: TGTGCCAGTAGCTTTACAGGGGGGCGGGGGACCCAGTACTTC.

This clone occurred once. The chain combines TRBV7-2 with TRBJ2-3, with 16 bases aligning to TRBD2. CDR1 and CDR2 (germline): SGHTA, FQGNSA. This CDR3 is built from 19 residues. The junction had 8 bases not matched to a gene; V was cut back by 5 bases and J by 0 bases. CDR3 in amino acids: CASSIDPGLAGGSTDTQYF. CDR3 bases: TGTGCCAGCAGCATCGATCCGGGACTAGCGGGGGGGAGCACAGATACGCAGTATTTT.